This T cell receptor (beta chain) was identified in a study of T cell responses to AZD1222 COVID-19 vaccine (dated by TCRdb to the early 2020s). Turning to the overall study: TCR sequencing was performed for roughly 250 trial participants, of whom about 200 were given two doses of AZD1222 and roughly 25 were given two doses of MenACWY control vaccine. Enrollment into the trials was organized by age into subgroups of 18-55, 56-69 and 70-plus years, and those subgroups contained roughly 150, 30 and 60 TCR-sequenced participants, respectively.

The CDR3 contains 16 residues, cysteine and phenylalanine counted. The DNA shown is the 48-base CDR3, in frame from base 1. From the germline V gene (reference sequence), CDR1 is GTSNPN and CDR2 is SVGIG. Between the V and J ends, shortened by 1 base and 5 bases respectively, the junction contains 18 bases. Summary of the overall study and its limitations: The vaccine-associated CD4 TCRs covered the entire spike protein, and the dominant responses fell in regions 160-218 and 743-854. Because no samples from the day 14 peak response were available, repertoires could be characterized only after the peak T cell response. Nearly half of unique spike-specific TCRs reportedly recognized epitopes outside regions mutated in the B.1.351 and B.1.1.7 variants. In the small 56-69-year group, the increase in depth fell short of significance, most likely because of low power. Most participants were white British and females outnumbered males, and the authors suggested that clonal diversity may have been underestimated. Conclusions about previously exposed vaccinees are limited because only six or seven AZD1222 recipients were SARS-CoV-2 seropositive at baseline. Spike-specific TCR breadth and depth rose significantly after two AZD1222 doses compared with day 0 and with MenACWY recipients.

The CDR3 regions of human TCRbeta chains were analyzed by immunosequencing. Per the original workflow: Repertoire TCRs were checked for matches against a reference library of SARS-CoV-2-specific TCRs that had been generated using the MIRA antigen-specificity platform. Breadth was defined as the fraction of unique TCRs that were SARS-CoV-2-associated, and depth was defined as the fraction of total T cells that were SARS-CoV-2-associated. Using the MIRA data, each spike-specific TCR was mapped to the spike region that the TCR reacts to and placed in a CD4 or CD8 class. Log10-transformed breadth and depth values were compared by one-way ANOVA with Sidak's multiple comparisons tests. TCRdb re-hosts the immuneACCESS table, in-frame sequences only. Its copies lack some clones; in the studies checked, an unresolved V gene accounts for under half of them, and the cause for the rest is not known. V, J and clone size were drawn from that table, and D and trimming were deduced from the DNA. This sample lists about 210,000 clones; 94% were detected once. Roughly 1.8% of the sample is in the top ten clones.

Reading the label with the study, this specimen's time point is: about 28 days (+/-7) after the second vaccine dose. The treatment or condition tag for this specimen amounts to: meningococcal conjugate vaccine given as trial control. The vaccinee samples were drawn from two UK trials, COV001 and COV002, one of which was a single-blind randomized controlled phase 2/3 trial testing AZD1222 (ChAdOx1 nCoV-19) in healthy adults. Trial participant PBMC samples were collected at day 0 and day 28 after the second dose for TCRbeta chain sequencing. Ten or more counts support this clone. What this receptor recognizes is not known. No much larger clonotype is one base removed from it; base qualities were not supplied.

The sample was peripheral blood, taken 28 days after the second dose of the MenACWY control vaccine. This sequence originates from an adult who received the MenACWY meningococcal vaccine as a control. The rearranged chain carries TRBV30 and TRBJ1-5; the D gene is perhaps TRBD1, on 5 matching bases. The sequenced DNA is TGTGCCTGGAGTGGGCCCAGGGACCGACCTGATCAGCCCCAGCATTTT. It codes for CAWSGPRDRPDQPQHF. Here the CDR3 is joined to the reference TRBV30 and TRBJ1-5 genes, and the full variable domain is: SQTIHQWPATLVQPVGSPLSLECTVEGTSNPNLYWYRQAAGRGLQLLFYSVGIGQISSEVPQNLSASRPQDRQFILSSKKLLLSDSGFYLCAWSGPRDRPDQPQHFGDGTRLSIL.